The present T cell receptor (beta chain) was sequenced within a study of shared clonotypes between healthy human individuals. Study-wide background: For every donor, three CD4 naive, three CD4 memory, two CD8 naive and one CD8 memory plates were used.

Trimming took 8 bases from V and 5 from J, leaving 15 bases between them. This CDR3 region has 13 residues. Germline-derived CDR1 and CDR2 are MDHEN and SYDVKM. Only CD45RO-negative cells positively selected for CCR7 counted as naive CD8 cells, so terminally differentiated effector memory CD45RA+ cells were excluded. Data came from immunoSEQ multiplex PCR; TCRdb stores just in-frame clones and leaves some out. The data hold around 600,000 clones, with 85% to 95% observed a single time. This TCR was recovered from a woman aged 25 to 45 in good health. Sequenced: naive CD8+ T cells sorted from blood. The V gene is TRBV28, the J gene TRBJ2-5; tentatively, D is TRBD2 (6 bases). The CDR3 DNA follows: TGTGCCAGCCTTAGGGACTTCGGCGAGACCCAGTACTTC. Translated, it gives CASLRDFGETQYF.